This T cell receptor beta chain was found in a study of OX40 agonist ivuxolimab in advanced cancers. Background on the whole study: Ivuxolimab, which targeted the costimulatory receptor OX40 (CD134), was an agonistic, fully human IgG2 monoclonal antibody. Peripheral TCRbeta sequencing was intended to test whether TCR sequence diversity was altered and clonal T-cell expansion was caused by ivuxolimab. Among the approximately 50 dose-escalation patients, some 20 had hepatocellular carcinoma, around 15 melanoma, 9 renal cell carcinoma and 9 head and neck cancer. Three dose-escalation patients achieved partial responses, one with hepatocellular carcinoma and two with cutaneous melanoma. Patients were allowed to have had prior anti-PD-1, anti-PD-L1 or anti-CTLA-4 therapy, and approximately 40% of the dose-escalation patients had been treated with checkpoint inhibitors. In the dose-escalation cohort, around four fifths of patients were male, and the mean age was approximately 60 years with a range of roughly 20 to 85. Intravenous ivuxolimab was administered to patients every 2 weeks at six dose levels: 0.01, 0.1, 0.3, 1.5, 3 and 10 mg/kg. The paper describes the monotherapy dose-escalation part (N of about 50 patients) of the phase I trial of ivuxolimab.

The trial excluded patients who had a history of autoimmune disease or who were on systemic immunosuppression. Peripheral blood for TCR sequencing was drawn from every dose cohort at baseline, at cycle 4 day 1 and at cycle 7 day 1. Samples were obtained from an open-label, multicenter, first-in-human phase I dose-escalation trial of ivuxolimab. The trial enrolled adults with locally advanced or metastatic head and neck squamous cell, hepatocellular, melanoma or renal cell carcinoma. Before TCR sequencing, CD4+ and CD8+ T cells were separately sorted from peripheral blood. To sequence the TCRbeta CDR3 region, genomic DNA was isolated from the sorted cells. TCRbeta CDR3 regions were sequenced using the immunoSEQ Assay. TCRdb re-hosts the immuneACCESS table, in-frame sequences only. Its copies lack some clones; in the studies checked, an unresolved V gene accounts for under half of them, and the cause for the rest is not known. This sample lists around 74,000 clones; 70% to 90% were detected once. Roughly 6% of the sample is taken by the ten largest.

The research as a whole found: In partial responders in the 0.1-3.0 mg/kg groups, normalized peripheral clonal expansion was found to be among the lowest, especially among CD8+ T cells. At doses from 0.1 to 3.0 mg/kg, clonal expansion was seen in both CD4+ and CD8+ blood T cells between baseline and week 6. Which antigens the clonally expanded peripheral T cells were specific for was not determined. After ivuxolimab, more expanded clones were found on average in CD8+ T cells than in CD4+ T cells. Low levels of normalized T-cell clonal expansion were also seen in some nonresponding patients.

Looking up the germline V gene yields CDR1 MDHEN and CDR2 SYDVKM. V sheds 6 bases and J sheds 4 bases, leaving 15 bases between their ends. Measured from the cysteine to the phenylalanine, the CDR3 is 14 residues long. Only CDR3 DNA is held: 42 bases, read in frame from base 1. Concerning this clone itself: Which antigen it targets is not known. Per-base qualities were not stored, and no clone one base away is much larger.

The sequence derives from an adult with an advanced solid tumor such as melanoma, head and neck, liver or kidney cancer. Sequencing was performed on CD4+ or CD8+ T cells sorted from blood, taken in a trial of the OX40 agonist ivuxolimab. The receptor chain draws on TRBV28 and TRBJ1-1, with TRBD1 tentatively as D gene (5 bases match). DNA sequence: TGTGCCAGCAGGCGGGGGGTTCCTGCCACTGAAGCTTTCTTT. This codes for CASRRGVPATEAFF.